This TCR beta chain was found in a study of T cells in localized non-small cell lung cancer. CDR3 size: 11 residues. Trimming took 4 bases from V and 12 from J; bases not matched to a gene: 4. From germline, CDR1 is MNHEY and CDR2 SVGAGI. Study-level points and caveats: For the top 100 tumor clones, a median roughly 56 also appeared in adjacent lung.

Note on this clone: The antigen is not known.

Method: immunoSEQ multiplex PCR; TCRdb's copy keeps in-frame clones and lacks some. The sample gives roughly 48,000 clones, roughly 77% of which show up once; less than 20% is in the top ten. The origin of this receptor is a man aged 35-75 years with stage I squamous cell lung carcinoma. The sample consisted of peripheral blood, taken before any cancer treatment. This sequence joins TRBV6-5 and TRBJ2-7; 9 bases are shared with TRBD1. CDR3 sequence reads: CASSFRTGVYF. In DNA, the CDR3 is TGTGCCAGCAGTTTCCGGACAGGGGTGTACTTC.